The rows below give T cell receptor beta chains drawn from one sample of a study of blood T cells in healthy people across ages. TCRdb reanalysed the 5' RACE reads using MiXCR and keeps one entry per CDR3 protein. The sample has roughly 1.6 million distinct CDR3 sequences, approximately 32% seen once. Sequences were obtained from blood. The source of these receptors is a woman younger than 45 in good health. The CDR3 runs from the conserved cysteine through the conserved F or W. D genes are given only for firm matches. The size field is filled for only some rows; it gives once, few, many or a size class.

NA | 13 | TRBJ1-5 | NA | TRBV5-1 | TGCGCCAGCAGCTTAGGTCTTTCCCACCCCCAGCATTTT | CASSLGLSHPQHF
NA | 14 | TRBJ1-6 | few | TRBV20-1 | TGCAGTGTTGGCCTAGGACAATTTAATTCACCCCTCCACTTT | CSVGLGQFNSPLHF
NA | 11 | TRBJ2-3 | NA | TRBV12-3/TRBV12-4 | TGTGCCAGCAGTTTAGGAGTTGCGCGGTATTTT | CASSLGVARYF
NA | 15 | TRBJ2-1 | NA | TRBV29-1 | TGCAGCGTTGAAGCCCCCTTTACTAGCTACAATGAGCAGTTCTTC | CSVEAPFTSYNEQFF
TRBD2 | 15 | TRBJ2-5 | NA | TRBV7-2 | TGTGCCAGCAGCTTCAGAGGAGCGGGGGAAGAGACCCAGTACTTC | CASSFRGAGEETQYF
NA | 11 | TRBJ2-7 | many | TRBV3-1 | TGTGCCAGCAGCCCCGGGAATGAGCAGTACTTC | CASSPGNEQYF
NA | 14 | TRBJ2-1 | many | TRBV11-2 | TGTGCCAGCAGCTTTGACAGCTCCTACAATGAGCAGTTCTTC | CASSFDSSYNEQFF
NA | 15 | TRBJ1-2 | many | TRBV7-2 | TGTGCCAGCAGCTTAGAAGGGGGTCGGAACTATGGCTACACCTTC | CASSLEGGRNYGYTF
NA | 15 | TRBJ2-5 | few | TRBV5-1 | TGCGCCAGCAGCTTGGCGCAGGGTCAACAAGAGACCCAGTACTTC | CASSLAQGQQETQYF
NA | 17 | TRBJ1-1 | few | TRBV5-1 | TGCGCCAGCAGCTTTAGTAAGATTGCAGGACCGAACACTGAAGCTTTCTTT | CASSFSKIAGPNTEAFF
TRBD1 | 16 | TRBJ2-1 | NA | TRBV6-5 | TGTGCCAGCAGTTCTCAGGGGACAGGGGGCTTCAATGAGCAGTTCTTC | CASSSQGTGGFNEQFF
NA | 13 | TRBJ1-5 | NA | TRBV3-1 | TGTGCCAGCAGCCAAGATAAGGGTCAGCCCCAGCATTTT | CASSQDKGQPQHF
NA | 12 | TRBJ2-5 | few | TRBV20-1 | TGCAGTGCAAAACACCTCCAGGAGACCCAGTACTTC | CSAKHLQETQYF
TRBD2 | 12 | TRBJ2-7 | many | TRBV20-1 | TGCAGTGCCGGACTAGCGGGAGGCGAGCAGTACTTC | CSAGLAGGEQYF
TRBD1 | 13 | TRBJ2-5 | NA | TRBV20-1 | TGCAGCGGCGACGGGACAGCACAAGAGACCCAGTACTTC | CSGDGTAQETQYF
TRBD1 | 13 | TRBJ1-6 | few | TRBV14 | TGTGCCAGCAGCGTGACAGGGGATTCACCCCTCCACTTT | CASSVTGDSPLHF
TRBD2 | 15 | TRBJ2-2 | NA | TRBV12-3/TRBV12-4 | TGTGCCATCCCCAAAGCGGGAGGTTACACCGGGGAGCTGTTTTTT | CAIPKAGGYTGELFF
NA | 20 | TRBJ2-6 | NA | TRBV27 | TGTGCCAGCAGTTTATTCGGTTTAGGGACCGCACCGTCTGGGGCCAACGTCCTGACTTTC | CASSLFGLGTAPSGANVLTF
NA | 17 | TRBJ2-3 | NA | TRBV9 | TGTGCCAGCAGCGTAGGGGATCGACGACCTAGCACAGATACGCAGTATTTT | CASSVGDRRPSTDTQYF
TRBD2 | 16 | TRBJ2-2 | NA | TRBV10-3 | TGTGCCACCGGGACTAGCGGGAGGATTGACACCGGGGAGCTGTTTTTT | CATGTSGRIDTGELFF
NA | 19 | TRBJ1-6 | NA | TRBV3-1 | TGTGCCAGCAGCCCCTCTTTGTCTCTCCCGAGCTCCTATAATTCACCCCTCCACTTT | CASSPSLSLPSSYNSPLHF
NA | 15 | TRBJ2-6 | many | TRBV4-1 | TGCGCCAGCAGCGTCTATTCCTCTGGGGCCAACGTCCTGACTTTC | CASSVYSSGANVLTF
TRBD2 | 15 | TRBJ2-1 | NA | TRBV27 | TGTGCCAGCAGCCCCCTAACGGGAGGCCACAATGAGCAGTTCTTC | CASSPLTGGHNEQFF
NA | 14 | TRBJ2-1 | NA | TRBV7-3 | TGTGTCAGCAGCTTAGCCAGGGAGATTGGTGAGCAGTTCTTC | CVSSLAREIGEQFF
TRBD1 | 15 | TRBJ2-7 | NA | TRBV6-1 | TGTGCCAACTGCCGTGATACAGGGGGTTCCTACGAGCAGTACTTC | CANCRDTGGSYEQYF
TRBD2 | 17 | TRBJ2-1 | NA | TRBV11-2 | TGTGCCAGCAGCTCGCCCGGGACTAGCGGGGGGAAGTATGAGCAGTTCTTC | CASSSPGTSGGKYEQFF
TRBD1 | 15 | TRBJ1-1 | few | TRBV11-2 | TGTGCCAGCAGCAGACAGGGGGTTGCGAACACTGAAGCTTTCTTT | CASSRQGVANTEAFF
NA | 17 | TRBJ2-1 | NA | TRBV4-2 | TGTGCCAGCAGCCACCACGCTAGGGGGGGTGGATACAATGAGCAGTTCTTC | CASSHHARGGGYNEQFF
NA | 12 | TRBJ2-6 | few | TRBV2 | TGTGCCAGCCAGGAGCTGGCCAACGTCCTGACTTTC | CASQELANVLTF
TRBD1 | 12 | TRBJ2-1 | NA | TRBV29-1 | TGCAGCGTAGGCCGGGACAGGGATGAGCAGTTCTTC | CSVGRDRDEQFF
NA | 15 | TRBJ1-5 | NA | TRBV3-1 | TGTGCCAGCAGCCAGTCGCCGTCCGGGATCCAGCCCCAGCATTTT | CASSQSPSGIQPQHF
NA | 15 | TRBJ1-2 | NA | TRBV3-1 | TGTGCCAGCAGCCAAGCCTCGGGAGGGTTGGATGGCTACACCTTC | CASSQASGGLDGYTF
TRBD1 | 14 | TRBJ2-2 | few | TRBV5-5 | TGTGCCAGCGGACAGGGGGCGAGGGCCGGGGAGCTGTTTTTT | CASGQGARAGELFF
NA | 13 | TRBJ2-1 | NA | TRBV20-1 | TGCAGTGCTCGAGGGGTAGTTCACAATGAGCAGTTCTTC | CSARGVVHNEQFF
NA | 12 | TRBJ2-1 | few | TRBV7-2 | TGTGCCAGCAGCAGGGGGGTCGATGAGCAGTTCTTC | CASSRGVDEQFF
NA | 13 | TRBJ1-6 | NA | TRBV5-4 | TGTGCCAGCAGCTTGGGGTCACCTTCACCCCTCCACTTT | CASSLGSPSPLHF
TRBD2 | 14 | TRBJ2-3 | NA | TRBV7-2 | TGTGCCAAAGTAACAGCGGGGCTCACAGATACGCAGTATTTT | CAKVTAGLTDTQYF